What follows are 4 T cell receptor beta chains derived from one specimen sequenced in a study of cytomegalovirus exposure and HLA in healthy donors. The PCR contained 60 Vbeta and 13 Jbeta primers. Generated by immunoSEQ multiplex PCR, the TCRdb table keeps only in-frame clones and is missing some. The sample lists about 150,000 clones, 85% occurring once. The sequencing sample was made of PBMCs. The receptors derive from a woman aged 18-35 years in good health and CMV-seronegative.

The chain recombines TRBV9 with TRBJ2-3, with D possibly matching TRBD1 (5 bases). With 0 bases removed from V and 5 bases from J, the gap between germline ends came to 13 bases. The CDR3 is made up of 15 amino acids. Germline loops: CDR1 SGDLS, CDR2 YYNGEE. For the CDR3, the DNA is TGTGCCAGCAGCGTAGGACAGAGGTCAGGAGATACGCAGTATTTT. It yields the protein CASSVGQRSGDTQYF.

The chain couples TRBV27 to TRBJ1-1; D uncertain. CDR1 and CDR2 (germline): MNHEY, SMNVEV (reference sequence). The CDR3 has 12 residues. V lost 10 bases and J lost 3, with 12 bases in between. DNA for the CDR3: TGTGCCAACGTACGAGGTCACACTGAAGCTTTCTTT. Amino acid sequence: CANVRGHTEAFF.

The chain has TRBV6-1 and TRBJ2-7, with TRBD2 matching 11 bases. The germline CDR1 and CDR2 sequences are MNHNS and SASEGT. Germline trimming cut 6 bases from V and 4 bases from J; bases unmatched to any gene: 8. The CDR3 has 15 amino acids. DNA for the CDR3: TGTGCCAGCAGCGCTAGCGGGAGGACCTTTTACGAGCAGTACTTC. Translating it yields CASSASGRTFYEQYF.

The V gene is TRBV4-2, the J gene TRBJ2-7; 8 bases are shared with TRBD2. The germline V gene encodes CDR1 LGHNA and CDR2 YNFKEQ. V lost 0 bases to trimming and J lost 5 bases; unmatched junction nucleotides: 9. The length of the CDR3 is 16 residues. CDR3 sequence (DNA): TGTGCCAGCAGCCAAGATTTAAGACTAGCGAGACACGAGCAGTACTTC. It encodes CASSQDLRLARHEQYF.